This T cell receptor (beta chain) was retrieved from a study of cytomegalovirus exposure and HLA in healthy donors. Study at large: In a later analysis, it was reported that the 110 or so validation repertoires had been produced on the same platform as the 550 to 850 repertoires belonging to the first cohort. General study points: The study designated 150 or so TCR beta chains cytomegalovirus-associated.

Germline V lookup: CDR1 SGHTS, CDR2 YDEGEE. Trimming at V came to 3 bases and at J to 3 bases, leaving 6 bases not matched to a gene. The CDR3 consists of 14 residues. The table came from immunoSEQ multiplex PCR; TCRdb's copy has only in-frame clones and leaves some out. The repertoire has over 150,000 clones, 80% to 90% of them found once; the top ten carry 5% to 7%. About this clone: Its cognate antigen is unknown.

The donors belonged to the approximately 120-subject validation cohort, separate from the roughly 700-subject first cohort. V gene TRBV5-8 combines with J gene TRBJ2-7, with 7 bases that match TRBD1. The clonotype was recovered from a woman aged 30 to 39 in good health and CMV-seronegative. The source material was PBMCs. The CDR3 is CASSSTTGIYEQYF. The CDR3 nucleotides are TGTGCCAGCAGCTCGACGACAGGGATCTACGAGCAGTACTTC. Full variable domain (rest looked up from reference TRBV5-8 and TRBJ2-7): EAGVTQSPTHLIKTRGQQATLRCSPISGHTSVYWYQQALGLGLQFLLWYDEGEERNRGNFPPRFSGRQFPNYSSELNVNALELEDSALYLCASSSTTGIYEQYFGPGTRLTVT.